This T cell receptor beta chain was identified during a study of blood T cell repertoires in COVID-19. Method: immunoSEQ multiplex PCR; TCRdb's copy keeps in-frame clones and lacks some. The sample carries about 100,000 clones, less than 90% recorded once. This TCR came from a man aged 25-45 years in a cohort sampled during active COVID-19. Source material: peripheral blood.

CDR3 nucleotide sequence: TGTGCCAGCAGCCTCCGACAGGGGATCAACTATGGCTACACCTTC. It encodes CASSLRQGINYGYTF. The J gene is TRBJ1-2, the V gene TRBV5-6; TRBD1 agrees at 8 bases. CDR1 is SGHDT and CDR2 is YYEEEE in the germline V gene. CDR3 length equals 15 residues. V lost 4 bases to trimming and J lost 2 bases; unmatched junction nucleotides: 7.